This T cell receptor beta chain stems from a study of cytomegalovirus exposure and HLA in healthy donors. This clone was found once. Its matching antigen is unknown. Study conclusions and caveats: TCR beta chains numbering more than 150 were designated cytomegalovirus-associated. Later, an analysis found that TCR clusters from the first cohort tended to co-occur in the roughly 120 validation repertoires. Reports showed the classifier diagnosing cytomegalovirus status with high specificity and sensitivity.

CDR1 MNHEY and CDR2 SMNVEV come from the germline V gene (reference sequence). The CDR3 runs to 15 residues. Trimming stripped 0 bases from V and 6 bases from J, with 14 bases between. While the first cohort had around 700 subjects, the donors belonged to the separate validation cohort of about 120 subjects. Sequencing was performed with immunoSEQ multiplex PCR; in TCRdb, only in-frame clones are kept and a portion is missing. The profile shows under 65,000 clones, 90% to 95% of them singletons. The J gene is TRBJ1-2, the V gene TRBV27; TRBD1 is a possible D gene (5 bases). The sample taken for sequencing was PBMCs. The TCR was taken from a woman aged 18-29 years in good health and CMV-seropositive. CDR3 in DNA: TGTGCCAGCAGTTTATCGATGGGGCAATTAGATGGCTACACCTTC. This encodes CASSLSMGQLDGYTF.